The 20 T cell receptor beta chains below all came from one sample that was sequenced in a study of identical twins. Each CDR3 protein gets one entry after TCRdb re-called the 5' RACE reads with MiXCR. The table includes approximately 150,000 distinct CDR3 sequences, under 4.5% detected once. The sequenced sample consisted of memory T cells sorted from blood. The source is a man between 18 and 29 years old in good health.

There are a few counts of this clonotype. This CDR3 is CASSRPQTSEKDTQYF. CDR3 nucleotides: TGTGCCAGCAGCCGACCCCAGACTAGCGAAAAAGATACGCAGTATTTT. This chain connects TRBV7-8 to TRBJ2-3; TRBD2 aligns across 8 bases. From germline, CDR1 is SGHVS and CDR2 FQNEAQ. V was clipped by 5 bases and J by 5 bases; unmatched bases: 12. The CDR3 covers 16 residues.

About this clonotype itself: This could be a read error, since a much larger clone is one nucleotide away. This chain links TRBV3-1 with TRBJ2-7, with D unresolved. Germline assignment: CDR1 LGHDT and CDR2 YNNKEL (reference sequence). This CDR3 has 11 amino acids. V was shortened by 8 bases and J by 3 bases, with 8 bases between the two germline ends. CDR3 sequence (DNA): TGTGCCAGCTGGGAACTCTACGAGCAGTACTTC. Protein sequence: CASWELYEQYF.

At least ten counts were recorded for this clonotype. The chain links TRBV6-5 to TRBJ2-7; TRBD2 is a possible D gene (5 bases). The length of the CDR3 is 16 residues. Trimming stripped 0 bases from V and 4 bases from J, with 16 bases between. The germline V gene encodes CDR1 MNHEY and CDR2 SVGAGI. The CDR3 bases are TGTGCCAGCAGTTACTCGAAGTGGCGGGTAGGTTACGAGCAGTACTTC. Translation: CASSYSKWRVGYEQYF.

This clonotype has at least ten counts. V usage is TRBV28 and J usage is TRBJ2-5, with D possibly matching TRBD2 (5 bases). This CDR3 spans 13 amino acids. The germline CDR1 and CDR2 sequences are MDHEN and SYDVKM. The V end was cut by 2 bases, the J end by 3 bases, with 7 bases between. The CDR3 loop is CASSLSGKETQYF. The CDR3 bases are TGTGCCAGCAGTTTAAGCGGCAAAGAGACCCAGTACTTC.

The rearrangement joins TRBV6-5 to TRBJ2-6; 11 nucleotides agree with TRBD1. Germline values: CDR1 MNHEY, CDR2 SVGAGI. With 2 bases clipped from V and 2 bases from J, the junction kept 5 bases outside the gene matches. The CDR3 has 18 residues. The CDR3 nucleotides are TGTGCCAGCAGTTACATTCTGGGACAGGGGGCTGGGGCCAACGTCCTGACTTTC. It codes for CASSYILGQGAGANVLTF.

The sample holds many counts of this clonotype. The DNA of the CDR3 is TGCAGTGCTAAAAGACTAGCGGGCAACACAGATACGCAGTATTTT. Translation gives CSAKRLAGNTDTQYF. The chain couples TRBV20-1 to TRBJ2-3, with 10 bases that match TRBD2. Trimming at V came to 4 bases and at J to 2 bases, leaving 6 bases not matched to a gene. Per germline, CDR1 DFQATT and CDR2 SNEGSKA (reference sequence). The CDR3 loop spans 15 amino acids.

This clonotype was counted at least ten times. The chain joins TRBV6-1 to TRBJ1-1; D uncertain. V was cut by 0 bases and J by 4 bases, with 15 bases left in between. The germline V gene has CDR1 MNHNS and CDR2 SASEGT. The length of the CDR3 is 16 residues. CDR3: CASSEARRARGTEAFF. The CDR3 DNA reads as TGTGCCAGCAGTGAAGCGCGGAGGGCGCGAGGCACTGAAGCTTTCTTT.

This clonotype was counted many times. The chain carries TRBV5-6 and TRBJ2-3; TRBD1 is a possible D gene (6 bases). Deletions cut 7 bases from V and 5 bases from J, with 17 bases between. Germline loops: CDR1 SGHDT, CDR2 YYEEEE. The CDR3 covers 14 residues. The CDR3 sequence: CASSPVGAGDTQYF. The CDR3 DNA reads TGTGCCAGCTCCCCCGTGGGGGCGGGAGATACGCAGTATTTT.

This clonotype was counted at least ten times. The gene calls are TRBV3-1 and TRBJ1-5; D is unclear. The CDR3 sequence is 13 residues long. Germline CDR1 reads LGHDT; CDR2 reads YNNKEL (reference sequence). The germline V and J ends were trimmed by 4 bases and 7 bases, with 11 bases remaining between them. The CDR3 DNA reads TGTGCCAGCAGCCGCCAGATAGGACAGCCCCAGCATTTT. Encoded protein: CASSRQIGQPQHF.

The rearrangement links TRBV7-8 to TRBJ1-5; unclear D gene. Trimming pared 1 base from V and 7 bases from J, leaving 5 bases between. The CDR3 contains 12 residues. Germline CDR1 and CDR2: SGHVS and FQNEAQ. Here the CDR3 reads CASSLDLQPQHF. The CDR3 nucleotides read TGTGCCAGCAGCTTAGATCTCCAGCCCCAGCATTTT.

This clonotype was counted ten times or more. V gene TRBV20-1 combines with J gene TRBJ2-7; D is unresolved. Germline V CDR1 and CDR2: DFQATT, SNEGSKA (reference sequence). With 3 bases removed from V and 4 bases from J, the gap between germline ends came to 13 bases. The CDR3 is 13 amino acids. The CDR3, as DNA: TGCAGTGCTAGGGACGCGTCCAAGTACGAGCAGTACGTC. Translating gives CSARDASKYEQYV.

This clonotype was seen many times. This chain uses TRBV6-1 with TRBJ2-7; 7 nucleotides match TRBD2. Germline lookup yields CDR1 MNHNS and CDR2 SASEGT. Trimming cost V 0 bases and J 0 bases; bases outside gene matches: 2. The CDR3 is 15 amino acids. The CDR3, as DNA: TGTGCCAGCAGTGAAGCGGCTAGCGGCTCCTACGAGCAGTACGTC. Protein sequence: CASSEAASGSYEQYV.

This clonotype was found many times. The rearrangement joins TRBV25-1 to TRBJ2-7; tentatively, D is TRBD1 or TRBD2 (7 bases each). There are 18 residues in the CDR3. Trimming stripped 2 bases from V and 3 bases from J, with 23 bases between. The germline V gene encodes CDR1 MGHDK and CDR2 SYGVNS. The DNA for the CDR3 is TGTGCCAGCAGTGAACTGTTTAGGGGAGGGGGCGGGGGCTACGAGCAGTACGTC. Encoded protein: CASSELFRGGGGGYEQYV.

This clonotype appeared many times. The chain joins TRBV20-1 to TRBJ2-1, with 8 bases aligning to TRBD1. The CDR3 is made up of 12 amino acids. The germline CDR1 and CDR2 sequences are DFQATT and SNEGSKA (reference sequence). With 5 bases clipped from V and 5 bases from J, the junction kept 2 bases outside the gene matches. CDR3 sequence reads: CSARTGHNEQFF. Here the CDR3 DNA reads TGCAGTGCTCGGACAGGGCACAATGAGCAGTTCTTC.

The table lists this clonotype with many counts. This chain connects TRBV20-1 to TRBJ2-5, with D possibly being TRBD1 (7 bases). This CDR3 contains 15 residues. Trimming shortened V by 7 bases and J by 7 bases, and 25 bases separated the two germline ends. Germline CDR1 reads DFQATT; CDR2 reads SNEGSKA (reference sequence). As DNA, the CDR3 is TGCAGTGGCGGGAACGGACAGGCCGGTTCGACGACCCAGTACTTC. It yields the protein CSGGNGQAGSTTQYF.

This clonotype has at least ten counts. The chain has TRBV20-1 and TRBJ1-2; D gene uncertain. CDR3 size: 13 residues. Germline loops: CDR1 DFQATT, CDR2 SNEGSKA (reference sequence). The V gene lost 6 bases and the J gene lost 6 bases, with 17 bases spanning the gap. This CDR3 reads CSARTEVPNGYTF. The DNA of the CDR3 is TGCAGTGCCAGGACCGAAGTTCCGAATGGCTACACCTTC.

There are a few counts of this clonotype. The rearrangement links TRBV20-1 to TRBJ2-5; a possible D gene is TRBD1 (5 bases). Trimming removed 5 bases from V and 4 bases from J, with 17 bases in between. This CDR3 has 14 residues. Germline V gives CDR1 DFQATT, CDR2 SNEGSKA (reference sequence). The CDR3 sequence: CSAPLQTARETQYF. The CDR3 nucleotides are TGCAGTGCTCCTCTACAGACAGCTAGAGAGACCCAGTACTTC.

The sample holds many counts of this clonotype. The chain joins TRBV9 to TRBJ1-5; tentatively, D is TRBD1 (5 bases). V lost 3 bases and J 9 bases, leaving 16 bases between the germline ends. CDR1 is SGDLS and CDR2 is YYNGEE in the germline V gene. This CDR3 is 14 amino acids long. CDR3 protein: CASSAGGKPPPQHF. Here the CDR3 DNA reads TGTGCCAGCAGCGCGGGGGGGAAGCCGCCGCCCCAGCATTTT. The full variable domain, rest sourced from reference TRBV9 and TRBJ1-5, is DSGVTQTPKHLITATGQRVTLRCSPRSGDLSVYWYQQSLDQGLQFLIQYYNGEERAKGNILERFSAQQFPDLHSELNLSSLELGDSALYFCASSAGGKPPPQHFGDGTRLSIL.

The chain is built from TRBV6-1 and TRBJ2-1, with TRBD1 identical over 9 bases. J gave up 6 bases and V 8 bases, and 8 bases lay outside the gene matches. This CDR3 comprises 14 residues. Germline lookup yields CDR1 MNHNS and CDR2 SASEGT. The CDR3 coding sequence is TGTGCCAGCTTATTCGGGACAGGGTTCAATGAGCAGTTCTTC. Its protein product is CASLFGTGFNEQFF.

This clonotype was seen a handful of times. This rearrangement joins TRBV20-1 to TRBJ2-1; 9 positions match TRBD2. This CDR3 has 15 amino acids. Unmatched junction bases numbered 5, after V lost 1 base and J lost 4 bases. CDR1 and CDR2 (germline): DFQATT, SNEGSKA (reference sequence). CDR3 nucleotides: TGCAGTGCTAGAGTTCCGGGACTAGCTTACAATGAGCAGTTCTTC. It is translated as CSARVPGLAYNEQFF.